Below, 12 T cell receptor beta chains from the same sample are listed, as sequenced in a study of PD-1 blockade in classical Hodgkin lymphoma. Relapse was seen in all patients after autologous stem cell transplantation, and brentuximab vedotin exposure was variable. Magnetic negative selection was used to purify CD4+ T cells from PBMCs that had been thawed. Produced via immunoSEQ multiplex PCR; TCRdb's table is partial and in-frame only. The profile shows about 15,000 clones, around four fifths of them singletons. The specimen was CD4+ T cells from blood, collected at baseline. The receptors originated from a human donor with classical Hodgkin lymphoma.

The CDR3 spells CASSYPGGVYEQYF. CDR3 nucleotides: TGTGCCAGCAGTTACCCTGGGGGGGTCTACGAGCAGTACTTC. The genes are TRBV6-6 and TRBJ2-7; 7 bases fit TRBD2. The CDR3 totals 14 residues. Germline values: CDR1 MNHNY, CDR2 SVGAGI (reference sequence). Trimming removed 2 bases from V and 3 bases from J; junction bases left unmatched: 4.

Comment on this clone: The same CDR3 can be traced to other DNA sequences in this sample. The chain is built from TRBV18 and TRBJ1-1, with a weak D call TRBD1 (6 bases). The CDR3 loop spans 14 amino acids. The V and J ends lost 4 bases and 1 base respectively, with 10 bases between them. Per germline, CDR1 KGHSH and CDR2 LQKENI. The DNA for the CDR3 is TGTGCCAGCTCACGACAAGGGGGGAACACTGAAGCTTTCTTT. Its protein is CASSRQGGNTEAFF.

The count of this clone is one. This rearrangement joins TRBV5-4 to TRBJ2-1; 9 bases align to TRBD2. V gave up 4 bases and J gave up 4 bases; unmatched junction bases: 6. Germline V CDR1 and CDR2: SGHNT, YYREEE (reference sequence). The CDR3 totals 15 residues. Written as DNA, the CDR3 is TGTGCCAGCAGCACGACTAGCGGAGCTTACAATGAGCAGTTCTTC. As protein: CASSTTSGAYNEQFF.

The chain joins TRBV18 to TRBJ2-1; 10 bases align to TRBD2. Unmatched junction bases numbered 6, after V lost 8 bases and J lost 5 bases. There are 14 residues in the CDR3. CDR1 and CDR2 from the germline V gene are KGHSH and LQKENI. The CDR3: CASRSSGGNNEQFF. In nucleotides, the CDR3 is TGTGCCAGCCGATCTAGCGGGGGAAACAATGAGCAGTTCTTC.

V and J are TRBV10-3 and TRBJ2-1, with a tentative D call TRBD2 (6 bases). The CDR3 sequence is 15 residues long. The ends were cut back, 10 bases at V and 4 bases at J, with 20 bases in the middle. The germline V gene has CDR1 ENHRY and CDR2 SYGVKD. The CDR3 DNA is TGTGCCACTTCCTCCGGGAGTCGAGTATACAATGAGCAGTTCTTC. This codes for CATSSGSRVYNEQFF.

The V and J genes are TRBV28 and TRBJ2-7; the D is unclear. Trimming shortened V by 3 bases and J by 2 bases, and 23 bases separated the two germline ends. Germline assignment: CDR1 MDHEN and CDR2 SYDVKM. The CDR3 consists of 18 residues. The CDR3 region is CASSFSPSTGSSAYEQYF. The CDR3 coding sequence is TGTGCCAGCAGTTTCAGCCCTTCTACTGGATCCTCCGCCTACGAGCAGTACTTC.

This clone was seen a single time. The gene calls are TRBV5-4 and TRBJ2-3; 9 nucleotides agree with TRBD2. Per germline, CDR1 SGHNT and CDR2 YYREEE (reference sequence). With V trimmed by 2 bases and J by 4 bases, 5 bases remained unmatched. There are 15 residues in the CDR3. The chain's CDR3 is CASSFGTSRADTQYF. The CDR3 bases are TGTGCCAGCAGCTTTGGGACTAGCCGAGCAGATACGCAGTATTTT.

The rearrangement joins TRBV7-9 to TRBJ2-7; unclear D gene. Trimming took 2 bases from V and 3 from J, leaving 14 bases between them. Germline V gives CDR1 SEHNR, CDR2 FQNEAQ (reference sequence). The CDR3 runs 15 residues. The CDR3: CASSLKLPSHYEQYF. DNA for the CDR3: TGTGCCAGCAGCTTAAAACTTCCGTCCCACTACGAGCAGTACTTC. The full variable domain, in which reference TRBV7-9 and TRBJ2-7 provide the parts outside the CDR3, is DTGVSQNPRHKITKRGQNVTFRCDPISEHNRLYWYRQTLGQGPEFLTYFQNEAQLEKSRLLSDRFSAERPKGSFSTLEIQRTEQGDSAMYLCASSLKLPSHYEQYFGPGTRLTVT.

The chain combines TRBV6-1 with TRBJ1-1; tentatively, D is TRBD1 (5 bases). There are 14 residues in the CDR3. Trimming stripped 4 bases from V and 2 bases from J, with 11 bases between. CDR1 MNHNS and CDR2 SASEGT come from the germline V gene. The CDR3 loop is CASSGAGINTEAFF. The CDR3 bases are TGTGCCAGCAGTGGGGCAGGGATTAACACTGAAGCTTTCTTT.

CDR3 residues: CASSLGSLTDTQYF. For the CDR3, the DNA is TGTGCCAGCAGCTTGGGCAGCCTGACAGATACGCAGTATTTT. The chain joins TRBV7-3 to TRBJ2-3; D gene ambiguous. The CDR3 is 14 residues long. Looked up from germline, CDR1 is SGHTA and CDR2 is FQGTGA. V lost 3 bases to trimming and J lost 3 bases, with 10 bases between them.

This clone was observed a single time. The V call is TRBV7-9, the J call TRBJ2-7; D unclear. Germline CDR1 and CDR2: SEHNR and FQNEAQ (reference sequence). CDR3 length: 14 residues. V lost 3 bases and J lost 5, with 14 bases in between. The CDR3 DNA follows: TGTGCCAGCAGCTTGGAGCCTCCGGGCCACGAGCAGTACTTC. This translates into CASSLEPPGHEQYF.

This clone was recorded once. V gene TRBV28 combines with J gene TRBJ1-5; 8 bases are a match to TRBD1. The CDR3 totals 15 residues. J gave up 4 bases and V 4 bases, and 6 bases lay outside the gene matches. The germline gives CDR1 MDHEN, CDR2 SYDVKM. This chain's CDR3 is CASSSGTGENQPQHF. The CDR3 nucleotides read TGTGCCAGCAGTTCCGGGACAGGTGAGAATCAGCCCCAGCATTTT.